This record looks at one T cell receptor (beta chain) sequence and its context. Assay used: immunoSEQ multiplex PCR; TCRdb lists only in-frame clones, some missing. Of 110,000 or so clones in the sample, around nine tenths were seen once. The data belong to a study of T cell responses to AZD1222 COVID-19 vaccine. The clonotype comes from an adult in good health. Sequences were derived from peripheral blood, sampled on day 0 of AZD1222 vaccination.

The CDR3 DNA follows: TGTGCCAGCAGTTTAGCCTCCCGGGGGAATGCTTTCTTT. Residues: CASSLASRGNAFF. The V and J genes are TRBV12-3 or TRBV12-4 and TRBJ1-1, with D possibly being TRBD1 (5 bases). CDR3 length: 13 residues. V was clipped by 0 bases and J by 11 bases, with 13 bases between them.